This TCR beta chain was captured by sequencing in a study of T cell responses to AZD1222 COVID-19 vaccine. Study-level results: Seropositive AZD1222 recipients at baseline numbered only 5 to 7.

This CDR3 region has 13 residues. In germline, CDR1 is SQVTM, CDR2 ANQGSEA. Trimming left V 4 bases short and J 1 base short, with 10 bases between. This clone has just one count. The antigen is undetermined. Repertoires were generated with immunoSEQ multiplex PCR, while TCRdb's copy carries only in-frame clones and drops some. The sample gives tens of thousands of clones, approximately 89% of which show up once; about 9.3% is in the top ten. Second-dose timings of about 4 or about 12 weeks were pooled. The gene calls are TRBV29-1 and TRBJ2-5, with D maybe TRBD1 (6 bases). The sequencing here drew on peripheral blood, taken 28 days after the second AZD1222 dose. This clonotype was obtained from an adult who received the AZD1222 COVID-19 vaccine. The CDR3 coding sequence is TGCAGCGTTGGACGGACAGTCCAAGAGACCCAGTACTTC. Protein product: CSVGRTVQETQYF.